This TCR beta chain was sequenced during a study of tumor-infiltrating lymphocytes in primary liver carcinoma. cDNA specific to TCR beta was made from 450 to 500 ng of total RNA, with a constant-region primer employed for priming. Employing slightly modified ARM-PCR, three nested multiplex PCR rounds were run, and these gave rise to the TCR beta libraries. TRBV1-TRBV30 forward primers paired with a C-beta reverse primer were used in the first two PCR rounds, which ran roughly 10 cycles each. In TCRdb, the multiplex PCR reads were re-called with MiXCR into one record per CDR3 protein. The profile shows around 210,000 distinct CDR3 sequences, almost 65% of them singletons. CDR3 length: 15 amino acids. CDR1 is MGHRA and CDR2 is YSYEKL in the germline V gene. Both blood RNA, taken from unsorted whole blood, and germline DNA were extracted. This clonotype was found once. What it binds is unknown. This may arise from a read error, as a much more abundant clone is one base away.

Whole-study findings and limits: Significantly larger top-250-clone fractions were found in tumors than in blood (p = 0.039).

This sequence originates from an older woman with primary liver carcinoma and hepatitis B virus infection. The chain joins TRBV4-1 to TRBJ1-4; possible D gene TRBD1, 6 bases. Material for sequencing was peripheral blood. CDR3 residues: CASSQVQGSFEILFF. DNA for the CDR3: TGCGCCAGCAGCCAAGTTCAGGGGAGTTTCGAAATACTGTTTTTT.